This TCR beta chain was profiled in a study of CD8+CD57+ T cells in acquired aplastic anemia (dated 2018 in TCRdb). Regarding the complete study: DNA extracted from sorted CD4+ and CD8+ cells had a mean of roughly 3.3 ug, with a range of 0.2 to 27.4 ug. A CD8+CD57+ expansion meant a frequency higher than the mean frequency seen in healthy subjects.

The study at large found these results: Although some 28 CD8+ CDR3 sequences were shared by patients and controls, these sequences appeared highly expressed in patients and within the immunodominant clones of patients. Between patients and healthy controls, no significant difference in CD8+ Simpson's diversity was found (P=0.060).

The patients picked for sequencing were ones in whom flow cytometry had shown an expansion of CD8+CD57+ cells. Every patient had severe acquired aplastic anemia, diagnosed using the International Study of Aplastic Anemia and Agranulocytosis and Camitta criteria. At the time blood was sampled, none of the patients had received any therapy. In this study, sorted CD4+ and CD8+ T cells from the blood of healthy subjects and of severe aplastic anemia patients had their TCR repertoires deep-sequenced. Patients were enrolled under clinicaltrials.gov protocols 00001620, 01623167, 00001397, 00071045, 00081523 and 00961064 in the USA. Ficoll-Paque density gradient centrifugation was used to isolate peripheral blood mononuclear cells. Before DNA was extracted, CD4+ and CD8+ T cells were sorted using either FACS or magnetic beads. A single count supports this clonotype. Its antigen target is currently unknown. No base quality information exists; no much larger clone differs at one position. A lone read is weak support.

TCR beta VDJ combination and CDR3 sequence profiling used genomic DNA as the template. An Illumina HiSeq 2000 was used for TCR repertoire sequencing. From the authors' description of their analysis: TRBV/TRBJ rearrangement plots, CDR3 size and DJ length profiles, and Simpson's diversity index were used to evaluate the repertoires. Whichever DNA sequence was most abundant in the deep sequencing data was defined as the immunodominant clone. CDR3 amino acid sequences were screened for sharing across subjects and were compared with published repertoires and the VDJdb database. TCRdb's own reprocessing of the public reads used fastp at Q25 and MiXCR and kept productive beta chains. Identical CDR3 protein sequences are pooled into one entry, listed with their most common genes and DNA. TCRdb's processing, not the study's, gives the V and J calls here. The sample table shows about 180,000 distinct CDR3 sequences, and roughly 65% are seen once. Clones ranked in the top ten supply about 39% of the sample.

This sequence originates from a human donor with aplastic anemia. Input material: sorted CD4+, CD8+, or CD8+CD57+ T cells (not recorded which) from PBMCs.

The DNA reads as follows: TGCAGTGCTAGAGCCGGGACTAGCGGTTACGAGCAGTACTTC. The translation is CSARAGTSGYEQYF. Recombination linked TRBV20-1 to TRBJ2-7, with 11 bases in between that match TRBD2. Based on the germline V gene (reference sequence), the CDR1 and CDR2 sequences are DFQATT and SNEGSKA. The CDR3 holds 14 amino acids from the cysteine to the phenylalanine. Kept here is only the CDR3 DNA, which spans 42 bases and is read in frame from base 1. V is pruned by 1 base and J by 4 bases, leaving 3 bases of the junction without a gene match.